Presented here are 30 T cell receptor beta chains from one specimen sequenced in a study of cytomegalovirus exposure and HLA in healthy donors (dated by TCRdb to about 2017). The method behind the library was the immunoSEQ multiplex PCR assay. For the multiplex PCR, a mixture combining 60 forward primers for TCR Vbeta segments and 13 reverse primers for TCR Jbeta segments was used. The table was pulled from immuneACCESS by TCRdb, which kept in-frame rearrangements only. Such tables lose some clones; where checked, under half of the loss comes from unresolved V genes, and the rest has no known cause. The table for this sample lists roughly 180,000 clones; about 80% of them were counted only once. Around 1.9% of the sample rests with the top ten. Sequencing was performed on PBMCs. The receptors shown here come from a woman between 18 and 29 years old in good health and CMV-seropositive.

V gene TRBV9 combines with J gene TRBJ2-3; D unclear. The CDR3 runs to 15 residues. Between the trimmed V and J ends, which lost 4 bases and 2 bases, there was a span of 14 bases. The germline V gene has CDR1 SGDLS and CDR2 YYNGEE. The CDR3 here is CASSPEPRYTDTQYF. The CDR3 nucleotides read TGTGCCAGCAGCCCAGAGCCGCGGTACACAGATACGCAGTATTTT.

V and J are TRBV19 and TRBJ1-2; TRBD1 matches at 7 bases. The CDR3 is made up of 13 amino acids. CDR1 and CDR2 (germline): LNHDA, SQIVND (reference sequence). With V trimmed by 5 bases and J by 4 bases, 4 bases remained unmatched. The CDR3 is CASSLTGLYGYTF. The CDR3 DNA sequence: TGTGCCAGTAGTTTGACAGGGCTCTATGGCTACACCTTC.

This sequence joins TRBV11-3 and TRBJ2-4; D not certain. CDR1 is SGHNT and CDR2 is YENEEA in the germline V gene. The CDR3 has 14 residues. Trimming pared 5 bases from V and 0 bases from J, leaving 8 bases between. This chain's CDR3 is CASSLSLAKNIQYF. As DNA, the CDR3 is TGTGCCAGCAGCCTGTCGTTAGCCAAAAACATTCAGTACTTC.

This clone was detected only a few times. CDR3 nucleotides: TGTGCCAGCAGCTATACGACAGGGGTCGCCTACGAGCAGTACTTC. This sequence encodes CASSYTTGVAYEQYF. V usage is TRBV7-9 and J usage is TRBJ2-7; TRBD1 aligns across 8 bases. This CDR3 comprises 15 residues. The V gene's germline CDR1 is SEHNR and CDR2 FQNEAQ (reference sequence). Germline trimming cut 4 bases from V and 2 bases from J; bases unmatched to any gene: 7.

This sequence joins TRBV21-1 and TRBJ2-7; the table assigns TRBD2, which was not confirmed against the DNA. TRBV21-1 is a listed pseudogene. This CDR3 region has 10 residues. The CDR3 reads CASSRREQYF. The CDR3 DNA follows: TGTGCCAGCAGCCGGAGAGAGCAGTACTTC.

For the CDR3, the DNA is TGCGCCAGCAGTGAGTCGACGGCCGGAGGCACAGATACGCAGTATTTT. It specifies CASSESTAGGTDTQYF. The V gene is TRBV10-1, the J gene TRBJ2-3; D ambiguous. CDR1 is WNHNN and CDR2 is SYGVQD in the germline V gene (reference sequence). CDR3 length: 16 amino acids. Trimming took off 0 bases at V and 1 base at J, with 11 bases between the two ends.

The gene calls are TRBV9 and TRBJ2-3; the match to TRBD2 covers 8 bases. The ends lost 0 bases at V and 0 bases at J; junction bases unmatched: 6. The length of the CDR3 is 17 residues. The germline V gene encodes CDR1 SGDLS and CDR2 YYNGEE. This CDR3 reads CASSVGVGGGSTDTQYF. The CDR3 DNA reads as TGTGCCAGCAGCGTAGGAGTCGGGGGGGGCAGCACAGATACGCAGTATTTT.

The genes are TRBV6-5 and TRBJ1-2; TRBD1 agrees at 9 bases. This CDR3 spans 15 amino acids. V lost 0 bases to trimming and J lost 3 bases; unmatched junction nucleotides: 2. Germline CDR1 and CDR2: MNHEY and SVGAGI. The CDR3 reads CASSYSGQGYYGYTF. In nucleotides, the CDR3 is TGTGCCAGCAGTTACTCGGGACAGGGCTACTATGGCTACACCTTC.

Remarks on this clone: Other nucleotide sequences in the sample specify the same CDR3. The chain joins TRBV5-1 to TRBJ2-5, with D possibly being TRBD2 (5 bases). Trimming left V 1 base short and J 5 bases short, with 6 bases between. Germline V gene data show CDR1 as SGHRS and CDR2 as YFSETQ. There are 12 residues in the CDR3. The CDR3: CASSLSGETQYF. In DNA, the CDR3 is TGCGCCAGCAGCTTGTCGGGGGAGACCCAGTACTTC.

This clone has only one observation. The chain employs TRBV13 and TRBJ2-1; D is unresolved. The germline CDR1 and CDR2 sequences are PRHDT and FYEKMQ (reference sequence). Deletions cut 0 bases from V and 6 bases from J, with 6 bases between. The CDR3 extends over 13 amino acids. In DNA, the CDR3 is TGTGCCAGCAGCTTAGGCCGTAGCAATGAGCAGTTCTTC. Amino acid sequence: CASSLGRSNEQFF.

V is TRBV18 and J is TRBJ1-3; tentative D call: TRBD1 (6 bases). This CDR3 region has 15 residues. Germline values: CDR1 KGHSH, CDR2 LQKENI. V was shortened by 3 bases and J by 2 bases, with 11 bases between the two germline ends. As DNA, the CDR3 is TGTGCCAGCTCACCCCAGGGGACTACTGGAAACACCATATATTTT. Protein product: CASSPQGTTGNTIYF.

V usage is TRBV19 and J usage is TRBJ2-6; 11 bases fit TRBD1. J was trimmed by 0 bases and V by 11 bases; bases with no gene match: 3. The CDR3 contains 15 residues. Germline-derived CDR1 and CDR2 are LNHDA and SQIVND (reference sequence). The CDR3 nucleotides are TGTGCCGTCGGGACAGGGGGCTCTGGGGCCAACGTCCTGACTTTC. It is translated as CAVGTGGSGANVLTF.

The chain joins TRBV27 to TRBJ2-2; 8 positions agree with TRBD1. The CDR3 extends over 14 amino acids. Germline trimming cut 7 bases from V and 4 bases from J; bases unmatched to any gene: 5. Germline V gene data show CDR1 as MNHEY and CDR2 as SMNVEV (reference sequence). This chain's CDR3 is CASTSTGGTGELFF. The CDR3 DNA follows: TGTGCCAGCACTTCAACAGGGGGCACCGGGGAGCTGTTTTTT.

V is TRBV11-3 and J is TRBJ1-6; D is unclear. The CDR3 has 13 residues. Germline V gene data show CDR1 as SGHNT and CDR2 as YENEEA. Trimming stripped 0 bases from V and 9 bases from J, with 6 bases between. CDR3 sequence (DNA): TGTGCCAGCAGCTTAGATCCAGTTTCACCCCTCCACTTT. It translates to CASSLDPVSPLHF.

V gene TRBV6-1 combines with J gene TRBJ2-1; maybe TRBD1 (5 bases). The CDR3 is 15 amino acids. The germline CDR1 and CDR2 sequences are MNHNS and SASEGT. The ends were cut back, 3 bases at V and 4 bases at J, with 13 bases in the middle. The CDR3 nucleotides are TGTGCCAGCAGTGACCAGGGTAGTCCGTACAATGAGCAGTTCTTC. It translates to CASSDQGSPYNEQFF.

This clone has just one count. V usage is TRBV6-1 and J usage is TRBJ2-7; weak D call: TRBD1 (6 bases). The CDR3 is made up of 14 amino acids. Germline assignment: CDR1 MNHNS and CDR2 SASEGT. Trimming took 6 bases from V and 4 from J, leaving 16 bases between them. The CDR3 is CASSILTGLYEQYV. The CDR3 DNA follows: TGTGCCAGCAGCATACTTACAGGGTTATACGAGCAGTACGTC.

This chain connects TRBV28 to TRBJ2-7, with TRBD2 identical over 7 bases. This CDR3 has 12 amino acids. In germline, CDR1 is MDHEN, CDR2 SYDVKM. J was trimmed by 1 base and V by 11 bases; bases with no gene match: 5. The CDR3 bases are TGTGCCGTGGAGGGAGGGTCCTACGAGCAGTACTTC. As protein: CAVEGGSYEQYF.

The chain carries TRBV2 and TRBJ1-5; TRBD1 aligns across 10 bases. The CDR3 is made up of 14 amino acids. The germline CDR1 and CDR2 sequences are SNHLY and FYNNEI. The V and J ends lost 7 bases and 6 bases, in that order; junction bases with no gene match: 6. The CDR3 DNA reads as TGTGCCAGCAATCTCGGACAGGGGGGTCAGCCCCAGCATTTT. Its protein is CASNLGQGGQPQHF. Full variable domain (rest looked up from reference TRBV2 and TRBJ1-5): EPEVTQTPSHQVTQMGQEVILRCVPISNHLYFYWYRQILGQKVEFLVSFYNNEISEKSEIFDDQFSVERPDGSNFTLKIRSTKLEDSAMYFCASNLGQGGQPQHFGDGTRLSIL.

Points on this clone: The same CDR3 arises from other DNA sequences in this sample as well. The chain employs TRBV28 and TRBJ1-3; D remains ambiguous. The CDR3 covers 14 residues. Trimming took 3 bases from V and 1 from J, leaving 7 bases between them. CDR1 is MDHEN, CDR2 SYDVKM, per germline. The CDR3 sequence is CASSFRGSGNTIYF. As DNA, the CDR3 is TGTGCCAGCAGTTTCCGGGGATCTGGAAACACCATATATTTT.

With respect to this clone: This CDR3 fails to terminate in the conserved phenylalanine or tryptophan, so it likely reflects a read error. The chain is built from TRBV27 and TRBJ1-6; D is unclear. CDR3 length: 14 residues. Trimming took 2 bases from V and 11 from J, leaving 13 bases between them. In germline, CDR1 is MNHEY, CDR2 SMNVEV (reference sequence). CDR3 sequence (DNA): TGTGCCAGCAGTTTAGGCGGAGTAATTGCACCCCTCCACTCT. This codes for CASSLGGVIAPLHS.

As for this clone: The junction differs from germline at one of its ends, possibly a read error. The CDR3 loop is CASSLTGIRNSQYF. The CDR3 region has the DNA TGTGCCAGCAGCCTAACGGGGATTCGGAACAGTCAGTACTTC. The chain recombines TRBV27 with TRBJ2-4, with TRBD2 as a possible D gene (5 bases). In germline, CDR1 is MNHEY, CDR2 SMNVEV (reference sequence). The CDR3 totals 14 residues.

The chain links TRBV13 to TRBJ2-5; 7 nucleotides line up with TRBD2. V lost 2 bases to trimming and J lost 0 bases; unmatched junction nucleotides: 6. Germline CDR1 PRHDT, CDR2 FYEKMQ (reference sequence). CDR3 length: 16 residues. The CDR3 DNA follows: TGTGCCAGCAGCTTAATCGGGCTAGCGGACCAAGAGACCCAGTACTTC. Encoded protein: CASSLIGLADQETQYF.

The V gene is TRBV5-5, the J gene TRBJ1-1; no clear D gene. V was clipped by 4 bases and J by 2 bases, with 6 bases between them. The germline V gene has CDR1 SGHKS and CDR2 YYEKEE (reference sequence). This CDR3 region has 12 residues. In DNA form, the CDR3 reads TGTGCCAGCAGCCTCAGAAACACTGAAGCTTTCTTT. Protein: CASSLRNTEAFF.

In this sample, this clone turned up once. The V call is TRBV7-2, the J call TRBJ2-5; the D gene is possibly TRBD2 (5 bases). The CDR3 runs to 13 residues. CDR1 and CDR2 (germline): SGHTA, FQGNSA. Trimming took 4 bases from V and 2 from J, leaving 8 bases between them. CDR3 sequence reads: CASSSPGQETQYF. The CDR3 DNA sequence: TGTGCCAGCAGCTCCCCGGGGCAAGAGACCCAGTACTTC.

The chain carries TRBV7-6 and TRBJ2-7; D may be TRBD2 (6 bases). The CDR3 covers 15 residues. Between the trimmed V and J ends, which lost 5 bases and 3 bases, there was a span of 17 bases. In germline, CDR1 is SGHVS, CDR2 FNYEAQ. The CDR3 nucleotides are TGTGCCAGCAGCCCGCAGGGACTGTTTCTCTACGAGCAGTACTTC. The encoded protein is CASSPQGLFLYEQYF.

The chain employs TRBV5-4 and TRBJ2-3, with TRBD2 matching over 9 bases. The CDR3 is made up of 14 amino acids. The V gene end was trimmed by 4 bases and the J gene end by 5 bases; junction bases not matched to a gene: 5. Germline assignment: CDR1 SGHNT and CDR2 YYREEE (reference sequence). CDR3 region: CASSSGGQGDTQYF. The CDR3 bases are TGTGCCAGCAGCAGCGGGGGGCAGGGAGATACGCAGTATTTT. The full variable domain, completed using reference TRBV5-4 and TRBJ2-3, is ETGVTQSPTHLIKTRGQQVTLRCSSQSGHNTVSWYQQALGQGPQFIFQYYREEENGRGNFPPRFSGLQFPNYSSELNVNALELDDSALYLCASSSGGQGDTQYFGPGTRLTVL.

V and J are TRBV19 and TRBJ1-5, with D maybe TRBD1 (5 bases). The CDR3 has 13 residues. Trimming took 7 bases from V and 4 from J, leaving 11 bases between them. The germline V gene encodes CDR1 LNHDA and CDR2 SQIVND (reference sequence). The CDR3 protein is CASTHAGNQPQHF. CDR3 nucleotide sequence: TGTGCCAGTACCCACGCAGGGAATCAGCCCCAGCATTTT.

The V call is TRBV19, the J call TRBJ2-3; 16 nucleotides align to TRBD2. This CDR3 region has 19 residues. V lost 5 bases and J lost 0; bases outside the gene matches: 8. Germline V gene sequence: CDR1 LNHDA, CDR2 SQIVND (reference sequence). As DNA, the CDR3 is TGTGCCAGTAGTGTGACCGGGACTAGCGGGGGGGCCAGCACAGATACGCAGTATTTT. This translates into CASSVTGTSGGASTDTQYF.

The chain combines TRBV5-1 with TRBJ1-6; perhaps TRBD1 as D (6 bases). V dropped 0 bases and J dropped 11 bases, with 15 bases sitting between them. This CDR3 spans 15 amino acids. Germline CDR1 reads SGHRS; CDR2 reads YFSETQ. The CDR3 sequence is CASSLAGQMGPPLHF. Written as DNA, the CDR3 is TGCGCCAGCAGCTTGGCCGGACAGATGGGTCCACCCCTCCACTTT. Using reference TRBV5-1 and TRBJ1-6 for the parts outside the CDR3, the full variable domain is KAGVTQTPRYLIKTRGQQVTLSCSPISGHRSVSWYQQTPGQGLQFLFEYFSETQRNKGNFPGRFSGRQFSNSRSEMNVSTLELGDSALYLCASSLAGQMGPPLHFGNGTRLTVT.

The gene calls are TRBV15 and TRBJ2-7, with D perhaps matching TRBD1 (6 bases). The CDR3 consists of 13 residues. The germline gives CDR1 LNHNV, CDR2 YYDKDF (reference sequence). The germline V and J ends were trimmed by 4 bases and 3 bases, with 10 bases remaining between them. CDR3 nucleotide sequence: TGTGCCACCAGCATAGGACAGAGCTACGAGCAGTACTTC. It codes for CATSIGQSYEQYF.